Each of the 5 T cell receptor beta chains below was sequenced from the same sample in a study of blood T cell repertoires in COVID-19. Profiled with immunoSEQ multiplex PCR; TCRdb holds only in-frame clones, not every one. The data show over 50,000 clones, with about 93% seen just once and around 14% held by the top ten. The sequencing input was peripheral blood. Source of these receptors: a human donor with active COVID-19. The donor label of this sample is uncertain.

The V and J genes are TRBV3-1 (or the pseudogene TRBV3-2) and TRBJ2-2; D is undetermined. Germline CDR1 reads LGHDT; CDR2 reads YNNKEL (reference sequence). This CDR3 comprises 16 residues. V dropped 4 bases and J dropped 2 bases, with 14 bases sitting between them. Here the CDR3 DNA reads TGTGCCAGCAGCCCGGAAAGAGGCCTAAACACCGGGGAGCTGTTTTTT. Amino acid sequence: CASSPERGLNTGELFF.

J is TRBJ2-5 and V is TRBV25-1; TRBD1 matches at 12 bases. The CDR3 spans 11 residues. CDR1 is MGHDK, CDR2 SYGVNS, per germline. Trimming took 10 bases from V and 7 from J; bases not matched to a gene: 1. The CDR3 protein is CATGQGATQYF. CDR3 coding DNA: TGTGCCACGGGACAGGGGGCGACCCAGTACTTC.

The V call is TRBV18, the J call TRBJ2-1, with TRBD2 identical over 9 bases. The CDR3 has 15 residues. The V gene end was trimmed by 2 bases and the J gene end by 6 bases; junction bases not matched to a gene: 5. Looked up from germline, CDR1 is KGHSH and CDR2 is LQKENI. The CDR3 here is CASSPGLAGLNEQFF. As DNA, the CDR3 is TGTGCCAGCTCACCAGGGCTAGCGGGACTCAATGAGCAGTTCTTC.

This chain connects TRBV19 to TRBJ1-2; TRBD1 is a possible D gene (5 bases). This CDR3 is built from 18 residues. The V and J ends lost 5 bases and 0 bases respectively, with 22 bases between them. Looked up from germline, CDR1 is LNHDA and CDR2 is SQIVND (reference sequence). DNA of the CDR3: TGTGCCAGTAGTTCCGCCGGGACTCTTATGGGGCCTAACTATGGCTACACCTTC. This gives the protein CASSSAGTLMGPNYGYTF.

The chain joins TRBV4-1 to TRBJ2-1; D is undetermined. Germline V gives CDR1 MGHRA, CDR2 YSYEKL. The CDR3 runs to 12 residues. Trimming cost V 2 bases and J 5 bases, with 4 bases left between them. The CDR3 DNA follows: TGCGCCAGCAGCCAACGAGACAATGAGCAGTTCTTC. As protein: CASSQRDNEQFF.